These 29 T cell receptor beta chains originate from one sample sequenced in a study of early T cells in non-severe SARS-CoV-2 infection. TCRdb re-called the 5' RACE reads through MiXCR, storing one row per CDR3 protein. The table has around 77,000 distinct CDR3 sequences, roughly 12% seen once; the top ten hold around 16%. The sequences come from whole blood, collected at baseline. Source of these receptors: an adult who was a healthcare worker with PCR-confirmed SARS-CoV-2 infection or an uninfected control (not recorded which). The donor label of this sample is uncertain.

This clonotype was counted only a few times. The J gene is TRBJ2-1, the V gene TRBV20-1; TRBD1 matches at 9 bases. This CDR3 region has 14 residues. V trimming: 5 bases; J trimming: 7 bases; junction bases outside the gene matches: 9. The germline gives CDR1 DFQATT, CDR2 SNEGSKA (reference sequence). For the CDR3, the DNA is TGCAGTGCTCGCCCCGGGACAGGGTTGAATGAGCAGTTCTTC. It translates to CSARPGTGLNEQFF.

This clonotype has a handful of counts. The chain joins TRBV20-1 to TRBJ2-2, with D perhaps matching TRBD2 (6 bases). V dropped 3 bases and J dropped 3 bases, with 11 bases sitting between them. The germline gives CDR1 DFQATT, CDR2 SNEGSKA (reference sequence). The CDR3 is made up of 14 amino acids. CDR3 region: CSASGGWDTGELFF. In nucleotides, the CDR3 is TGCAGTGCTAGCGGGGGTTGGGACACCGGGGAGCTGTTTTTT.

This sequence joins TRBV5-4 and TRBJ1-6; 9 positions match TRBD1. Germline V gene lookup returns CDR1 SGHNT and CDR2 YYREEE (reference sequence). This CDR3 has 16 residues. With V trimmed by 4 bases and J by 7 bases, 9 bases remained unmatched. The CDR3 region has the DNA TGTGCCAGCAGCGTCGGGACAGGGAGTATGAATTCACCCCTCCACTTT. Translated, it gives CASSVGTGSMNSPLHF.

Of note for this clonotype: A read error may produce the germline difference seen at one junction end. The chain recombines TRBV5-4 with TRBJ2-1, with a possible D match to TRBD1 (5 bases). This CDR3 has 15 amino acids. The germline CDR1 and CDR2 sequences are SGHNT and YYREEE (reference sequence). The CDR3 spells CASSFPGLSHNEQFF. The CDR3 DNA follows: TGTGCCAGCAGCTTTCCAGGGCTCTCCCACAATGAGCAGTTCTTC. Based on the CDR3 plus reference TRBV5-4 and TRBJ2-1, the full variable domain is ETGVTQSPTHLIKTRGQQVTLRCSSQSGHNTVSWYQQALGQGPQFIFQYYREEENGRGNFPPRFSGLQFPNYSSELNVNALELDDSALYLCASSFPGLSHNEQFFGPGTRLTVL.

This clonotype was recorded many times. The rearrangement links TRBV28 to TRBJ2-7, with TRBD2 as a possible D gene (6 bases). Trimming stripped 3 bases from V and 1 base from J, with 16 bases between. The CDR3 extends over 16 amino acids. Germline V lookup: CDR1 MDHEN, CDR2 SYDVKM. The CDR3 loop reads CASSLAAGTGSYEQYF. In DNA form, the CDR3 reads TGTGCCAGCAGTTTGGCTGCCGGGACTGGATCCTACGAGCAGTACTTC.

This chain joins TRBV7-6 and TRBJ1-1; no clear D gene. CDR3 length equals 14 residues. Germline CDR1 reads SGHVS; CDR2 reads FNYEAQ. Between the trimmed V and J ends, which lost 5 bases and 1 base, there was a span of 11 bases. As DNA, the CDR3 is TGTGCCAGCAGCCCAGGAGCCCAGAACACTGAAGCTTTCTTT. Protein: CASSPGAQNTEAFF.

V usage is TRBV6-2 or TRBV6-3 and J usage is TRBJ2-5; 8 bases fit TRBD2. CDR3 length: 17 residues. CDR1 MNHEY and CDR2 SVGEGT come from the germline V gene. The trim removed 5 bases at V and 2 bases at J, leaving 13 bases unmatched. CDR3 in amino acids: CASSAGLVAGPQETQYF. DNA for the CDR3: TGTGCCAGCAGTGCCGGTTTAGTAGCGGGGCCTCAAGAGACCCAGTACTTC.

The chain couples TRBV12-3 or TRBV12-4 to TRBJ2-7; 7 bases are a match to TRBD2. Losses at the gene ends were 7 bases for V and 5 bases for J; bases not matched to a gene: 8. The CDR3 totals 13 residues. The CDR3 reads CASTTGTTNEQYF. The CDR3 nucleotides are TGTGCCAGCACCACCGGGACTACTAACGAGCAGTACTTC.

V is TRBV27 and J is TRBJ2-3; perhaps D is TRBD1 or TRBD2 (5 bases each). The ends were cut back, 6 bases at V and 2 bases at J, with 21 bases in the middle. This CDR3 is built from 17 residues. Germline assignment: CDR1 MNHEY and CDR2 SMNVEV (reference sequence). CDR3 in DNA: TGTGCCAGCAGAGACTGGGGACCCACTATCAACACAGATACGCAGTATTTT. Translated, it gives CASRDWGPTINTDTQYF.

As regards this clonotype: One end of the junction varies from germline; a read error may be responsible. CDR3 in DNA: TGTGCCAGCAGCTTGGAGACTAGCGGGAACCAGGAGACCCAGTACTTC. This encodes CASSLETSGNQETQYF. This sequence joins TRBV5-6 and TRBJ2-5, with TRBD2 identical over 11 bases. The CDR3 loop spans 16 amino acids. The germline V gene encodes CDR1 SGHDT and CDR2 YYEEEE.

This chain links TRBV18 with TRBJ2-2; D gene unclear. V dropped 3 bases and J dropped 1 base, with 12 bases sitting between them. The CDR3 has 16 amino acids. Germline V gene data show CDR1 as KGHSH and CDR2 as LQKENI. The CDR3 loop reads CASSPPIGWNTGELFF. The CDR3 region has the DNA TGTGCCAGCTCACCCCCGATAGGCTGGAACACCGGGGAGCTGTTTTTT.

This clonotype was found a few times. The chain uses TRBV7-9 and TRBJ2-7, with a tentative D call TRBD2 (5 bases). V gave up 0 bases and J gave up 9 bases, with 15 bases separating them. Germline loops: CDR1 SEHNR, CDR2 FQNEAQ (reference sequence). The CDR3 is 14 residues long. CDR3 coding DNA: TGTGCCAGCAGCTTAGCGACATCCCCAAGCGGGCAGTACTTC. It specifies CASSLATSPSGQYF.

V usage is TRBV7-3 and J usage is TRBJ2-5; D gene ambiguous. In germline, CDR1 is SGHTA, CDR2 FQGTGA. The CDR3 contains 13 residues. V was shortened by 5 bases and J by 0 bases, with 7 bases between the two germline ends. Written as DNA, the CDR3 is TGTGCCAGCAGCAAGACTCACCAAGAGACCCAGTACTTC. Amino acid sequence: CASSKTHQETQYF.

V usage is TRBV11-2 and J usage is TRBJ2-7; 8 bases align to TRBD2. The CDR3 runs 16 residues. J lost 1 base, V lost 5 bases, and 10 bases had no gene match. Per the germline V gene, CDR1 is SGHAT and CDR2 is FQNNGV. Here the CDR3 reads CASSPSGGYVSYEQYF. DNA of the CDR3: TGTGCCAGCAGCCCGAGCGGGGGTTATGTATCCTACGAGCAGTACTTC.

This clonotype was counted at least ten times. The genes are TRBV6-2 or TRBV6-3 and TRBJ2-4; a weak D match, TRBD1 (5 bases). Germline CDR1 and CDR2: MNHEY and SVGEGT. The CDR3 is made up of 12 amino acids. Trimming pared 2 bases from V and 7 bases from J, leaving 6 bases between. CDR3: CASSYPGNIQYF. DNA of the CDR3: TGTGCCAGCAGTTACCCAGGGAACATTCAGTACTTC.

This clonotype was counted a few times. The junction differs from germline at one of its ends, possibly a read error. The CDR3 reads CASGNRVGTNVLTF. In nucleotides, the CDR3 is TGTGCTAGTGGAAACCGGGTTGGGACCAACGTCCTGACTTTC. The chain links TRBV12-5 to TRBJ2-6; no firm D call. Germline CDR1 LGHNT, CDR2 FRNRAP. CDR3 length: 14 amino acids. The whole variable domain, filled in from reference TRBV12-5 and TRBJ2-6, reads DARVTQTPRHKVTEMGQEVTMRCQPILGHNTVFWYRQTMMQGLELLAYFRNRAPLDDSGMPKDRFSAEMPDATLATLKIQPSEPRDSAVYFCASGNRVGTNVLTFGAGSRLTVL.

This rearrangement joins TRBV7-2 to TRBJ1-5; D is unresolved. With 5 bases removed from V and 9 bases from J, the gap between germline ends came to 20 bases. The germline V gene encodes CDR1 SGHTA and CDR2 FQGNSA. The CDR3 extends over 15 amino acids. The CDR3 DNA follows: TGTGCCAGCAGCAGGGTTGGTGGGGATGGTCCGCCCCAGCATTTT. Translated, it gives CASSRVGGDGPPQHF.

V usage is TRBV7-9 and J usage is TRBJ2-3, with D possibly TRBD2 on 6 matching bases. Trimming left V 5 bases short and J 10 bases short, with 19 bases between. Germline loops: CDR1 SEHNR, CDR2 FQNEAQ (reference sequence). CDR3 length: 14 amino acids. This CDR3 is CASSRLLDSGPQYF. The CDR3 DNA reads as TGTGCCAGCAGCCGCCTATTAGATAGCGGCCCGCAGTATTTT.

In its sample, this clonotype was seen a few times. The chain links TRBV24-1 to TRBJ2-3, with D perhaps matching TRBD1 (7 bases). The CDR3 loop spans 13 amino acids. CDR1 is KGHDR, CDR2 SFDVKD, per germline. The V gene lost 10 bases and the J gene lost 3 bases, with 13 bases spanning the gap. The CDR3 DNA sequence: TGTGCCACGTCGGAGGGGGCAACAGATACGCAGTATTTT. Its protein product is CATSEGATDTQYF.

This rearrangement joins TRBV6-6 to TRBJ2-1; D may be TRBD2 (7 bases). Germline V CDR1 and CDR2: MNHNY, SVGAGI (reference sequence). Trimming removed 10 bases from V and 2 bases from J, with 18 bases in between. CDR3 length equals 15 residues. CDR3 sequence: CATAGRGGAYNEQFF. Written as DNA, the CDR3 is TGTGCCACCGCCGGTAGGGGGGGGGCCTACAATGAGCAGTTCTTC.

This clonotype was seen at least ten times. The V gene is TRBV3-1, the J gene TRBJ2-1; 12 nucleotides match TRBD2. CDR3 length: 16 amino acids. Germline trimming cut 4 bases from V and 4 bases from J; bases unmatched to any gene: 5. The germline V gene has CDR1 LGHDT and CDR2 YNNKEL (reference sequence). CDR3 loop: CASSPTSGRPYNEQFF. The CDR3 DNA follows: TGTGCCAGCAGCCCCACTAGCGGGAGGCCTTACAATGAGCAGTTCTTC.

This clonotype has at least ten counts. This sequence joins TRBV7-2 and TRBJ2-7, with D possibly TRBD1 on 6 matching bases. Germline values: CDR1 SGHTA, CDR2 FQGNSA. The V end lost 4 bases, the J end lost 3 bases, and 7 bases lay between the germline ends. The CDR3 contains 12 residues. The CDR3 sequence is CASSSQGYEQYF. CDR3 nucleotide sequence: TGTGCCAGCAGCTCACAGGGCTACGAGCAGTACTTC. The entire variable domain, with the rest obtained from reference TRBV7-2 and TRBJ2-7, is as follows: GAGVSQSPSNKVTEKGKDVELRCDPISGHTALYWYRQSLGQGLEFLIYFQGNSAPDKSGLPSDRFSAERTGGSVSTLTIQRTQQEDSAVYLCASSSQGYEQYFGPGTRLTVT.

This clonotype was counted at least ten times. V gene TRBV7-8 combines with J gene TRBJ1-2; D is ambiguous. V dropped 5 bases and J dropped 8 bases, with 12 bases sitting between them. Germline V gene sequence: CDR1 SGHVS, CDR2 FQNEAQ. The CDR3 extends over 12 amino acids. This CDR3 is CASSLNGAGYTF. CDR3 nucleotide sequence: TGTGCCAGCAGCCTAAACGGCGCAGGCTACACCTTC.

V usage is TRBV25-1 and J usage is TRBJ2-7; 8 nucleotides agree with TRBD2. The CDR3 sequence is 15 residues long. Germline CDR1 reads MGHDK; CDR2 reads SYGVNS. V shed 6 bases, J shed 1 base, and the junction held 8 bases outside the gene matches. CDR3 in amino acids: CASRGRLAQSYEQYF. CDR3 in DNA: TGTGCCAGCAGGGGAAGACTAGCGCAATCCTACGAGCAGTACTTC.

This clonotype was recorded many times. The rearrangement links TRBV5-1 to TRBJ1-4, with 7 bases identical to TRBD1. Germline lookup yields CDR1 SGHRS and CDR2 YFSETQ. The trim removed 3 bases at V and 5 bases at J, leaving 4 bases unmatched. The length of the CDR3 is 14 residues. The CDR3 DNA reads TGCGCCAGCAGCTCGGGGACAGAAAATGAAAAACTGTTTTTT. Translated, it gives CASSSGTENEKLFF.

At least ten counts were recorded for this clonotype. The chain has TRBV20-1 and TRBJ2-4; D is possibly TRBD1 or TRBD2 (5 bases each). CDR1 is DFQATT, CDR2 SNEGSKA, per germline (reference sequence). This CDR3 region has 13 residues. The germline V and J ends were trimmed by 3 bases and 0 bases, with 6 bases remaining between them. The CDR3 spells CSARRGAKNIQYF. The CDR3 nucleotides read TGCAGTGCTAGGAGGGGAGCCAAAAACATTCAGTACTTC.

This clonotype was found many times. The rearrangement links TRBV6-1 to TRBJ1-3, with a tentative D call TRBD1 (5 bases). The V gene's germline CDR1 is MNHNS and CDR2 SASEGT. Trimming removed 10 bases from V and 4 bases from J, with 17 bases in between. The CDR3 spans 14 residues. CDR3 in amino acids: CATATGASGNTIYF. In DNA, the CDR3 is TGTGCCACCGCTACCGGGGCGTCCGGAAACACCATATATTTT.

The table lists this clonotype with many counts. The chain combines TRBV20-1 with TRBJ2-3; 7 bases fit TRBD2. V lost 4 bases and J lost 1; bases outside the gene matches: 8. The CDR3 is made up of 15 amino acids. CDR1 DFQATT and CDR2 SNEGSKA come from the germline V gene (reference sequence). The CDR3 coding sequence is TGCAGTGCTATTAAGGCTAGCGGCCGCACAGATACGCAGTATTTT. Translation gives CSAIKASGRTDTQYF.

This clonotype was observed at least ten times. This chain joins TRBV10-3 and TRBJ2-5; D not resolved. This CDR3 is built from 11 residues. Trimming took 10 bases from V and 2 from J, leaving 8 bases between them. Per germline, CDR1 ENHRY and CDR2 SYGVKD. CDR3 DNA sequence: TGTGCCACCGCATATCAAGAGACCCAGTACTTC. Protein product: CATAYQETQYF.